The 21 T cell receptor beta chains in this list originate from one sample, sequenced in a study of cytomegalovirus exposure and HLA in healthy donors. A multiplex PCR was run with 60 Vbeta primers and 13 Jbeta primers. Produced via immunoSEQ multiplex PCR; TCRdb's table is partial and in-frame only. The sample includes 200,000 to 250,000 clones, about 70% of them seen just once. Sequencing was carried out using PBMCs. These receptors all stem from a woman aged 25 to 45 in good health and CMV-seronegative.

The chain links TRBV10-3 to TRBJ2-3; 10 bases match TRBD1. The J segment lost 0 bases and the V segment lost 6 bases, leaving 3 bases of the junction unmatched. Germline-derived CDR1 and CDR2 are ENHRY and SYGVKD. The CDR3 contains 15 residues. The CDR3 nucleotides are TGTGCCATCAGCGGGACAGGGGACAGCACAGATACGCAGTATTTT. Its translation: CAISGTGDSTDTQYF.

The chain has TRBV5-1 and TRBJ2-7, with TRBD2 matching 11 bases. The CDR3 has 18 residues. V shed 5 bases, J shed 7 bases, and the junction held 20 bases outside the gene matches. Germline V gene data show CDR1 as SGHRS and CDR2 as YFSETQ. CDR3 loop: CASRVPSSGGRLVEEQYF. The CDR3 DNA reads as TGCGCCAGCAGGGTCCCCTCTAGCGGGGGGCGTCTAGTAGAAGAGCAGTACTTC. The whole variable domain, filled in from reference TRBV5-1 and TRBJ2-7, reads KAGVTQTPRYLIKTRGQQVTLSCSPISGHRSVSWYQQTPGQGLQFLFEYFSETQRNKGNFPGRFSGRQFSNSRSEMNVSTLELGDSALYLCASRVPSSGGRLVEEQYFGPGTRLTVT.

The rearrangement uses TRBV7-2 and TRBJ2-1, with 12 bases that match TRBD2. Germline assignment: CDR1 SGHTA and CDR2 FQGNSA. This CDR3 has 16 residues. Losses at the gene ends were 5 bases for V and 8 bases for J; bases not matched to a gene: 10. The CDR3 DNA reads TGTGCCAGCAGCCCGGCTAGCGGGGGGGCGGGCTATGAGCAGTTCTTC. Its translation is CASSPASGGAGYEQFF.

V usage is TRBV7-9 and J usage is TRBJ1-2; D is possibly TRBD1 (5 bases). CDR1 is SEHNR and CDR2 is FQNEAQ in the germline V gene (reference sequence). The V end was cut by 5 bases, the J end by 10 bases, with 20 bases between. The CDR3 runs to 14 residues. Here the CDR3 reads CASSRQRAGGDYTF. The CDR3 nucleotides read TGTGCCAGCAGCAGACAGCGGGCAGGCGGGGACTACACCTTC.

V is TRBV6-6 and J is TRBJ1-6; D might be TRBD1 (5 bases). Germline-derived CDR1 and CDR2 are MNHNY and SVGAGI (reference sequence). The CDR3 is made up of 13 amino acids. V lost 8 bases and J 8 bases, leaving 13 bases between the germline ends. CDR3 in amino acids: CASETVADSPLHF. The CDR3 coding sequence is TGTGCCAGCGAGACAGTTGCCGATTCACCCCTCCACTTT.

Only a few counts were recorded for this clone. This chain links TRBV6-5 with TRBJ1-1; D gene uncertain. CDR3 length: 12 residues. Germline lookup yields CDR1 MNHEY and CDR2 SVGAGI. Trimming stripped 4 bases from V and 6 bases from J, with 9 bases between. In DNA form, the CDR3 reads TGTGCCAGCAGTTCCCCCGGGGCTGAAGCTTTCTTT. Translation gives CASSSPGAEAFF.

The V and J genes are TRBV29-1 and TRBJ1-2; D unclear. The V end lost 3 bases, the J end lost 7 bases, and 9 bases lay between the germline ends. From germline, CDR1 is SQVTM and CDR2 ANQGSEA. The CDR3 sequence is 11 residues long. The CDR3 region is CSVEAGRGYTF. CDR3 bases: TGCAGCGTTGAGGCAGGCCGTGGCTACACCTTC.

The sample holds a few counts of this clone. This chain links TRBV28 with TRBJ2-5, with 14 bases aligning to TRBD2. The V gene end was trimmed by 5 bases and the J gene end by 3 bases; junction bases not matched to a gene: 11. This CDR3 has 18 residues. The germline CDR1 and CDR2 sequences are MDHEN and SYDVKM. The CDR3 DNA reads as TGTGCCAGCAGTCCAACGGGACTAGCGGGAGTTGGGAAAGAGACCCAGTACTTC. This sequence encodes CASSPTGLAGVGKETQYF.

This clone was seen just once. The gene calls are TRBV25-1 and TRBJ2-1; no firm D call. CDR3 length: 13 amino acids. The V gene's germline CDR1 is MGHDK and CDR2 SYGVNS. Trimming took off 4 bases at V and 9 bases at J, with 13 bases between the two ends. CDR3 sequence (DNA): TGTGCCAGCAGTGCTACGAGCCCGGGTGAGCAGTTCTTC. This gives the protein CASSATSPGEQFF.

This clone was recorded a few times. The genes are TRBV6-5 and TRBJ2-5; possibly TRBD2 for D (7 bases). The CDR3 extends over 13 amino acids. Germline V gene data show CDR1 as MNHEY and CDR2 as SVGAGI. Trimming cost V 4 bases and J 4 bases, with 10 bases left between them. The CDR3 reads CASSLGGGETQYF. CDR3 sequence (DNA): TGTGCCAGCAGTTTAGGGGGGGGAGAGACCCAGTACTTC.

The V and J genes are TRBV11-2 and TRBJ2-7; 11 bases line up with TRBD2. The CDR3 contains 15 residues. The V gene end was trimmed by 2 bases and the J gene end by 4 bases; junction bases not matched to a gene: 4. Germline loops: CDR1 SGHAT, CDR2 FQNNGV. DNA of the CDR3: TGTGCCAGCAGCTTACTGGTAGCGGGAGGGTACGAGCAGTACTTC. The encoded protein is CASSLLVAGGYEQYF. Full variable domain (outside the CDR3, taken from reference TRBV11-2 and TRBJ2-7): EAGVAQSPRYKIIEKRQSVAFWCNPISGHATLYWYQQILGQGPKLLIQFQNNGVVDDSQLPKDRFSAERLKGVDSTLKIQPAKLEDSAVYLCASSLLVAGGYEQYFGPGTRLTVT.

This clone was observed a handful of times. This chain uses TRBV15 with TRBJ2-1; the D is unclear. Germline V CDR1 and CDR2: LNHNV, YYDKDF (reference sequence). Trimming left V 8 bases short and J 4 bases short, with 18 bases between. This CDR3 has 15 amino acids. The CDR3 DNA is TGTGCCACCCGTCGAGCCAGAAGCGAATACAATGAGCAGTTCTTC. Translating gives CATRRARSEYNEQFF. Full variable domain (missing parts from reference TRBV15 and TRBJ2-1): DAMVIQNPRYQVTQFGKPVTLSCSQTLNHNVMYWYQQKSSQAPKLLFHYYDKDFNNEADTPDNFQSRRPNTSFCFLDIRSPGLGDTAMYLCATRRARSEYNEQFFGPGTRLTVL.

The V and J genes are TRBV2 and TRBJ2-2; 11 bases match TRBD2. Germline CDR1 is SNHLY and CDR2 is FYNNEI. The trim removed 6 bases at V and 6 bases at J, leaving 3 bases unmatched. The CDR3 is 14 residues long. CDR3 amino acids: CASRTSGEAGELFF. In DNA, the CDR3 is TGTGCCAGCAGGACTAGCGGGGAGGCCGGGGAGCTGTTTTTT.

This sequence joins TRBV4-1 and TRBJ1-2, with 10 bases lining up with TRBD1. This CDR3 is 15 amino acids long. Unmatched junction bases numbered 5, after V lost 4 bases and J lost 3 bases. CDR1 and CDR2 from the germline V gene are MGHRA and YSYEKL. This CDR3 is CASSPGTGEDYGYTF. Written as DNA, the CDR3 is TGCGCCAGCAGCCCTGGGACAGGGGAAGACTATGGCTACACCTTC.

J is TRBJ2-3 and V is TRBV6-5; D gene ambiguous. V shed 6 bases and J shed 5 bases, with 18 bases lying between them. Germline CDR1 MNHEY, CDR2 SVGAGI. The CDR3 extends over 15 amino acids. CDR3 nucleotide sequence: TGTGCCAGCAGCTTTAAACTCTCCCCCGGAGATACGCAGTATTTT. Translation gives CASSFKLSPGDTQYF.

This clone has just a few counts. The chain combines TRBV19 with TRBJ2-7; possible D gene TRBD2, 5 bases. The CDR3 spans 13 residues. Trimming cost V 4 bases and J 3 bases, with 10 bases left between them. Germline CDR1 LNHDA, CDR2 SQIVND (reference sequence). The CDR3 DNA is TGTGCCAGTAGTAGGGAAGGGAGCTACGAGCAGTACTTC. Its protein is CASSREGSYEQYF.

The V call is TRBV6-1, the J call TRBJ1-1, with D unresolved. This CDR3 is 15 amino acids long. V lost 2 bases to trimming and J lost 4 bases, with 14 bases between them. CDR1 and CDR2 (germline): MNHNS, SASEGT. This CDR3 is CASSERFKRGTEAFF. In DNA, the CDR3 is TGTGCCAGCAGTGAACGTTTCAAGCGTGGCACTGAAGCTTTCTTT.

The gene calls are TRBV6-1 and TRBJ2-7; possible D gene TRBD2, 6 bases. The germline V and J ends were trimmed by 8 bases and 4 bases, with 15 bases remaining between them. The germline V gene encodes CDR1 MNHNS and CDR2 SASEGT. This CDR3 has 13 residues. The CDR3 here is CASDPGLAYEQYF. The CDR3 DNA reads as TGTGCCAGCGATCCGGGACTGGCGTACGAGCAGTACTTC.

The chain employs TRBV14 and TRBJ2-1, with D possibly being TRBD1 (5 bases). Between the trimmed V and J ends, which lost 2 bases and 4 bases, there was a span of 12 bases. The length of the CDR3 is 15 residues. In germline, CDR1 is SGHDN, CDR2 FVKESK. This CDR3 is CASSQYPKGYNEQFF. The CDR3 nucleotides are TGTGCCAGCAGCCAATATCCGAAGGGGTACAATGAGCAGTTCTTC.

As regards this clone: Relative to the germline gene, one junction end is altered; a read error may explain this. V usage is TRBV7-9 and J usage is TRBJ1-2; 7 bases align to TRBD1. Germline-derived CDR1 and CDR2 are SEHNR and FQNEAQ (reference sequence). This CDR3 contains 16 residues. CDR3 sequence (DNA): TGTTCCAGCAGCACGACCAAAGGACAGGCACTGTATGGCTACACCTTC. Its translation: CSSSTTKGQALYGYTF.

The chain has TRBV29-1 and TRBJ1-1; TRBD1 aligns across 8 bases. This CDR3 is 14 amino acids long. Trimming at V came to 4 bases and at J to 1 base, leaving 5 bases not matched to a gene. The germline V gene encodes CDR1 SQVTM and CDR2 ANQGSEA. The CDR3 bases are TGCAGCGTTGTGCAGGGGGCCTGGAACACTGAAGCTTTCTTT. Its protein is CSVVQGAWNTEAFF.